What follows are 26 T cell receptor beta chains derived from one specimen sequenced in a study of T-cell reconstitution after alpha-beta-depleted transplantation in children. The TCRbeta library was prepared with unique molecular identifiers. Each CDR3 protein is one row after TCRdb ran MiXCR on the PCR reads. Here the sample spans 500,000 to 600,000 distinct CDR3 sequences, approximately 20% being singletons. The sample consisted of PBMCs from the stem cell graft donor, taken from the stem cell graft. Receptors originate from a human donor who donated a stem cell graft to a child with acute lymphoblastic leukemia.

J is TRBJ1-4 and V is TRBV4-1, with D uncertain. CDR3 length: 16 residues. Germline lookup yields CDR1 MGHRA and CDR2 YSYEKL. V lost 0 bases to trimming and J lost 0 bases, with 8 bases between them. CDR3 sequence (DNA): TGCGCCAGCAGCCAAGAAGGAACCGCAACTAATGAAAAACTGTTTTTT. Residues: CASSQEGTATNEKLFF.

The rearrangement links TRBV25-1 to TRBJ2-2; unclear D gene. Germline V gene sequence: CDR1 MGHDK, CDR2 SYGVNS. The ends were cut back, 3 bases at V and 2 bases at J, with 16 bases in the middle. The CDR3 has 17 amino acids. CDR3 in DNA: TGTGCCAGCAGTGATGGTATTTACAGAGAAAACACCGGGGAGCTGTTTTTT. Encoded protein: CASSDGIYRENTGELFF.

On this clonotype: A much larger clone lies one base from this, so it may be a read error. The genes are TRBV9 and TRBJ2-7, with 7 bases aligning to TRBD2. The junction had 1 base not matched to a gene; V was cut back by 0 bases and J by 1 base. Germline CDR1 is SGDLS and CDR2 is YYNGEE. This CDR3 comprises 14 residues. The CDR3 DNA is TGTGCCAGCAGCGTAGGCGGGAGATCCTACGAGCAGTACTTC. It translates to CASSVGGRSYEQYF. Full variable domain (missing parts from reference TRBV9 and TRBJ2-7): DSGVTQTPKHLITATGQRVTLRCSPRSGDLSVYWYQQSLDQGLQFLIQYYNGEERAKGNILERFSAQQFPDLHSELNLSSLELGDSALYFCASSVGGRSYEQYFGPGTRLTVT.

This sequence joins TRBV5-4 and TRBJ1-2; the D gene is possibly TRBD1 (6 bases). Trimming cost V 4 bases and J 4 bases, with 20 bases left between them. The CDR3 covers 16 residues. Per the germline V gene, CDR1 is SGHNT and CDR2 is YYREEE (reference sequence). CDR3 nucleotide sequence: TGTGCCAGCAGCCTAGCTAACAGGGAAAGGACCTATGGCTACACCTTC. Translating gives CASSLANRERTYGYTF.

This clonotype was counted a few times. The chain recombines TRBV12-3 or TRBV12-4 with TRBJ1-1; TRBD1 aligns across 8 bases. After removal of 4 bases from V and 3 bases from J, the junction contained 7 bases not matched to a gene. The CDR3 totals 15 residues. The CDR3: CASSYGQGAHTEAFF. CDR3 in DNA: TGTGCCAGCAGTTACGGACAGGGAGCGCACACTGAAGCTTTCTTT.

This clonotype was counted only a few times. An end of the junction differs from the germline gene, which may be a read error. J is TRBJ1-4 and V is TRBV5-1, with 8 bases identical to TRBD1. Germline V CDR1 and CDR2: SGHRS, YFSETQ. This CDR3 comprises 11 residues. The CDR3 nucleotides are TGCGCCAGCAGCTCAATAGGGGACAGGAGGTTT. Protein product: CASSSIGDRRF. Looking up the rest from reference TRBV5-1 and TRBJ1-4 gives the full variable domain: KAGVTQTPRYLIKTRGQQVTLSCSPISGHRSVSWYQQTPGQGLQFLFEYFSETQRNKGNFPGRFSGRQFSNSRSEMNVSTLELGDSALYLCASSSIGDRRFGSGTQLSVL.

This clonotype was detected a few times. The chain uses TRBV27 and TRBJ1-1, with a possible D match to TRBD1 (6 bases). The V gene lost 2 bases and the J gene lost 0 bases, with 13 bases spanning the gap. CDR1 and CDR2 (germline): MNHEY, SMNVEV (reference sequence). The CDR3 totals 16 residues. CDR3 loop: CASSLRGRFMNTEAFF. The CDR3 nucleotides read TGTGCCAGCAGTTTAAGGGGGAGGTTTATGAACACTGAAGCTTTCTTT.

The table lists this clonotype with a few counts. The chain has TRBV6-5 and TRBJ2-1, with 8 nucleotides matching TRBD2. V shed 2 bases, J shed 12 bases, and the junction held 6 bases outside the gene matches. The CDR3 loop spans 13 amino acids. The germline gives CDR1 MNHEY, CDR2 SVGAGI. The CDR3 loop reads CASSYEAGGVQFF. The DNA for the CDR3 is TGTGCCAGCAGTTACGAGGCGGGAGGAGTGCAGTTCTTC.

This clonotype was found a few times. This chain links TRBV7-8 with TRBJ2-7, with a tentative D call TRBD2 (6 bases). The CDR3 contains 14 residues. Per the germline V gene, CDR1 is SGHVS and CDR2 is FQNEAQ. V shed 2 bases and J shed 2 bases, with 10 bases lying between them. For the CDR3, the DNA is TGTGCCAGCAGCTTAACCGGCGGGACCTACGAGCAGTACTTC. This codes for CASSLTGGTYEQYF.

The rearrangement joins TRBV7-2 to TRBJ2-4; TRBD1 might be the D (6 bases). This CDR3 contains 17 residues. V was cut by 5 bases and J by 8 bases, with 25 bases left in between. Germline CDR1 and CDR2: SGHTA and FQGNSA. The CDR3 region has the DNA TGTGCCAGCAGCCCCAGTAGCGATCGACAGGCCTTCGACATTCAGTACTTC. Its protein is CASSPSSDRQAFDIQYF.

This rearrangement joins TRBV28 to TRBJ2-1, with D unclear. Deletions cut 6 bases from V and 7 bases from J, with 7 bases between. CDR3 length: 11 residues. CDR1 is MDHEN and CDR2 is SYDVKM in the germline V gene. In DNA form, the CDR3 reads TGTGCCAGCAGCATTACTAATGAGCAGTTCTTC. This sequence encodes CASSITNEQFF. Together with reference TRBV28 and TRBJ2-1, the CDR3 gives the full variable domain: DVKVTQSSRYLVKRTGEKVFLECVQDMDHENMFWYRQDPGLGLRLIYFSYDVKMKEKGDIPEGYSVSREKKERFSLILESASTNQTSMYLCASSITNEQFFGPGTRLTVL.

The chain employs TRBV5-8 and TRBJ2-3; D ambiguous. The CDR3 is 15 residues long. CDR1 and CDR2 from the germline V gene are SGHTS and YDEGEE. The V end was cut by 2 bases, the J end by 4 bases, with 14 bases between. The CDR3 protein is CASSFPTGQADTQYF. CDR3 coding DNA: TGTGCCAGCAGCTTTCCCACCGGGCAGGCAGATACGCAGTATTTT.

The chain has TRBV12-3 or TRBV12-4 and TRBJ2-3; 9 positions agree with TRBD2. The CDR3 length is 14 residues. V lost 6 bases to trimming and J lost 6 bases; unmatched junction nucleotides: 7. The CDR3 nucleotides are TGTGCCAGCAGAGTTAGCGGGGGCAGGGATACGCAGTATTTT. This codes for CASRVSGGRDTQYF.

The table lists this clonotype with many counts. This sequence joins TRBV7-8 and TRBJ2-1; no firm D call. Between the trimmed V and J ends, which lost 3 bases and 2 bases, there was a span of 5 bases. Germline V gene lookup returns CDR1 SGHVS and CDR2 FQNEAQ. The CDR3 extends over 13 amino acids. CDR3 sequence (DNA): TGTGCCAGCAGCTTCCAGACCTACAATGAGCAGTTCTTC. Translating gives CASSFQTYNEQFF. Full variable domain (rest looked up from reference TRBV7-8 and TRBJ2-1): GAGVSQSPRYKVAKRGQDVALRCDPISGHVSLFWYQQALGQGPEFLTYFQNEAQLDKSGLPSDRFFAERPEGSVSTLKIQRTQQEDSAVYLCASSFQTYNEQFFGPGTRLTVL.

This clonotype was observed a handful of times. This rearrangement joins TRBV2 to TRBJ2-5, with D tentatively TRBD1 (5 bases). The CDR3 totals 14 residues. CDR1 is SNHLY, CDR2 FYNNEI, per germline. V was pared by 1 base and J by 4 bases, with 10 bases between. CDR3: CASSEERQIETQYF. The DNA of the CDR3 is TGTGCCAGCAGTGAAGAACGACAGATAGAGACCCAGTACTTC.

The chain uses TRBV4-1 and TRBJ1-5; no clear D. CDR1 MGHRA and CDR2 YSYEKL come from the germline V gene. The CDR3 length is 14 residues. V was shortened by 1 base and J by 4 bases, with 8 bases between the two germline ends. This CDR3 is CASSQVEKNQPQHF. The CDR3 nucleotides are TGCGCCAGCAGCCAAGTAGAAAAAAATCAGCCCCAGCATTTT.

The J gene is TRBJ2-7, the V gene TRBV20-1, with 10 bases identical to TRBD1. The CDR3 is made up of 14 amino acids. V trimming: 5 bases; J trimming: 2 bases; junction bases outside the gene matches: 6. Germline CDR1 and CDR2: DFQATT and SNEGSKA (reference sequence). The CDR3 region is CSAARGTGAYEQYF. The CDR3 nucleotides read TGCAGTGCTGCTAGGGGGACAGGGGCCTACGAGCAGTACTTC.

The CDR3 DNA reads TGTGCCAGCAGCCCCTTCGACGAGCAGTACTTC. It is translated as CASSPFDEQYF. This chain connects TRBV7-2 to TRBJ2-7, with D hard to call. CDR3 size: 11 residues. From germline, CDR1 is SGHTA and CDR2 FQGNSA. Trimming left V 5 bases short and J 5 bases short, with 7 bases between.

This clonotype showed up many times. The chain combines TRBV5-1 with TRBJ2-7; D may be TRBD2 (5 bases). Trimming left V 6 bases short and J 1 base short, with 8 bases between. This CDR3 is 12 amino acids long. Looked up from germline, CDR1 is SGHRS and CDR2 is YFSETQ. The DNA of the CDR3 is TGCGCCAGCACGTCGGGATCCTACGAGCAGTACTTC. Translation gives CASTSGSYEQYF.

This clonotype was seen a few times. The chain couples TRBV7-3 to TRBJ2-1; the D is unclear. Trimming shortened V by 6 bases and J by 8 bases, and 23 bases separated the two germline ends. The CDR3 has 16 residues. Germline V gene sequence: CDR1 SGHTA, CDR2 FQGTGA. Here the CDR3 DNA reads TGTGCCAGCAGTGATAAAACGGGCGTTAGAGTCTATGAGCAGTTCTTC. This encodes CASSDKTGVRVYEQFF.

This clonotype appeared a few times. The rearrangement uses TRBV6-1 and TRBJ2-2; D not certain. The germline V and J ends were trimmed by 6 bases and 2 bases, with 7 bases remaining between them. The CDR3 extends over 13 amino acids. Germline values: CDR1 MNHNS, CDR2 SASEGT. CDR3 residues: CASRTPNTGELFF. The DNA for the CDR3 is TGTGCCAGCAGAACTCCCAACACCGGGGAGCTGTTTTTT.

This clonotype was seen more than once but under ten times. The rearrangement uses TRBV7-9 and TRBJ1-1; D is unresolved. CDR1 is SEHNR, CDR2 FQNEAQ, per germline (reference sequence). Deletions cut 5 bases from V and 3 bases from J, with 13 bases between. This CDR3 spans 14 amino acids. Here the CDR3 DNA reads TGTGCCAGCAGCCCCGGCGGGGAGTACACTGAAGCTTTCTTT. It encodes CASSPGGEYTEAFF. The complete variable domain, with remaining parts taken from reference TRBV7-9 and TRBJ1-1, reads DTGVSQNPRHKITKRGQNVTFRCDPISEHNRLYWYRQTLGQGPEFLTYFQNEAQLEKSRLLSDRFSAERPKGSFSTLEIQRTEQGDSAMYLCASSPGGEYTEAFFGQGTRLTVV.

Only a few counts were recorded for this clonotype. The chain employs TRBV5-6 and TRBJ2-3; a weak D match, TRBD2 (6 bases). Germline values: CDR1 SGHDT, CDR2 YYEEEE. Trimming left V 4 bases short and J 6 bases short, with 18 bases between. This CDR3 contains 15 residues. CDR3 DNA: TGTGCCAGCAGCCCCGTCGGTGGGGCGGGGGATACGCAGTATTTT. Protein product: CASSPVGGAGDTQYF.

The sample holds a few counts of this clonotype. The chain recombines TRBV4-2 with TRBJ2-2; 15 nucleotides line up with TRBD2. The CDR3 contains 20 residues. The V gene's germline CDR1 is LGHNA and CDR2 YNFKEQ. With V trimmed by 0 bases and J by 4 bases, 9 bases remained unmatched. This CDR3 reads CASSQEGPGLAGGLTGELFF. CDR3 DNA sequence: TGTGCCAGCAGCCAAGAAGGCCCGGGACTAGCGGGAGGTCTCACCGGGGAGCTGTTTTTT.

In DNA form, the CDR3 reads TGTGCCAGCAGCGTAATAGGAATGGGCTCTGGAAACACCATATATTTT. Protein: CASSVIGMGSGNTIYF. V is TRBV9 and J is TRBJ1-3, with D hard to call. Trimming removed 1 base from V and 0 bases from J, with 11 bases in between. CDR1 is SGDLS and CDR2 is YYNGEE in the germline V gene. This CDR3 contains 16 residues.

This clonotype has just a few counts. The chain combines TRBV10-2 with TRBJ2-7; possible D gene TRBD1, 6 bases. V shed 0 bases and J shed 0 bases, with 12 bases lying between them. The CDR3 covers 16 residues. Germline lookup yields CDR1 WSHSY and CDR2 SAAADI. The CDR3 reads CASSESLGTLSYEQYF. In nucleotides, the CDR3 is TGCGCCAGCAGTGAGTCTTTGGGGACACTCTCCTACGAGCAGTACTTC.